These 11 T cell receptor beta chains were all obtained from the same sample, sequenced in a study of human T cells and chemical hapten exposure. Time point of the sample: healthy volunteer bleed at 2 weeks. The study extracted total RNA from unfractionated whole blood. A single record per CDR3 protein comes from TCRdb applying MiXCR to the RACE reads. The sample records about 47,000 distinct CDR3 sequences, nearly 4.5% being singletons. The sample was whole blood. These receptors were obtained from a human donor in good health. Some clones in this sample may be carry-over from other donors' samples.

In this sample, this clonotype turned up many times. The rearrangement links TRBV25-1 to TRBJ1-1; 8 bases fit TRBD1. V lost 6 bases to trimming and J lost 10 bases; unmatched junction nucleotides: 4. In germline, CDR1 is MGHDK, CDR2 SYGVNS. This CDR3 region has 11 residues. CDR3 in DNA: TGTGCCAGCAGATACGGGACAGGAGCTTTCTTT. Its translation is CASRYGTGAFF.

This clonotype showed up many times. The chain employs TRBV4-1 and TRBJ2-1; tentatively, D is TRBD1 or TRBD2 (7 bases each). V lost 1 base to trimming and J lost 5 bases, with 24 bases between them. From germline, CDR1 is MGHRA and CDR2 YSYEKL. CDR3 length equals 19 residues. CDR3 DNA sequence: TGCGCCAGCAGCCAAGTACCAGGGGGGAGGGGAACGAGAAACAATGAGCAGTTCTTC. This translates into CASSQVPGGRGTRNNEQFF.

This clonotype was detected ten times or more. The rearrangement joins TRBV28 to TRBJ1-1, with D unresolved. The CDR3 contains 14 residues. V shed 0 bases and J shed 1 base, with 6 bases lying between them. CDR1 and CDR2 (germline): MDHEN, SYDVKM. CDR3 protein: CASSLWGRNTEAFF. The CDR3 nucleotides read TGTGCCAGCAGTTTATGGGGGAGGAACACTGAAGCTTTCTTT.

This clonotype was observed a few times. V gene TRBV2 combines with J gene TRBJ2-5; 11 bases map to TRBD2. J lost 5 bases, V lost 6 bases, and 11 bases had no gene match. The CDR3 runs to 16 residues. Germline V gene data show CDR1 as SNHLY and CDR2 as FYNNEI. The CDR3 loop is CASRRTSGLRGETQYF. CDR3 DNA: TGTGCCAGCAGAAGGACTAGCGGGCTACGGGGGGAGACCCAGTACTTC. Full variable domain (rest looked up from reference TRBV2 and TRBJ2-5): EPEVTQTPSHQVTQMGQEVILRCVPISNHLYFYWYRQILGQKVEFLVSFYNNEISEKSEIFDDQFSVERPDGSNFTLKIRSTKLEDSAMYFCASRRTSGLRGETQYFGPGTRLLVL.

This clonotype was seen only a few times. The chain is built from TRBV10-3 and TRBJ2-3, with 8 nucleotides matching TRBD2. The CDR3 sequence is 14 residues long. Germline V CDR1 and CDR2: ENHRY, SYGVKD. The junction had 9 bases not matched to a gene; V was cut back by 8 bases and J by 5 bases. CDR3 region: CAISRSGGGDTQYF. CDR3 nucleotides: TGTGCCATCTCGAGGTCCGGGGGGGGAGATACGCAGTATTTT.

This clonotype was found many times. The gene calls are TRBV6-2 or TRBV6-3 and TRBJ2-3; the D gene is possibly TRBD2 (6 bases). The CDR3 runs 15 residues. V lost 7 bases and J 3 bases, leaving 17 bases between the germline ends. The germline CDR1 and CDR2 sequences are MNHEY and SVGEGT. CDR3 amino acids: CASKGGGIWTDTQYF. As DNA, the CDR3 is TGTGCCAGCAAGGGTGGCGGGATTTGGACAGATACGCAGTATTTT.

This clonotype was counted only a few times. The chain carries TRBV2 and TRBJ2-7, with 7 bases aligning to TRBD1. The CDR3 sequence is 14 residues long. J lost 2 bases, V lost 8 bases, and 9 bases had no gene match. Germline V lookup: CDR1 SNHLY, CDR2 FYNNEI. The CDR3 reads CASFETGITYEQYF. The CDR3 region has the DNA TGTGCCAGCTTTGAGACAGGGATTACCTACGAGCAGTACTTC.

This clonotype was observed a few times. The genes are TRBV6-1 and TRBJ2-1; 14 nucleotides match TRBD2. The CDR3 loop spans 16 amino acids. Germline V CDR1 and CDR2: MNHNS, SASEGT. J gave up 7 bases and V 2 bases, and 4 bases lay outside the gene matches. CDR3 sequence: CASSEPGLAGGNEQFF. The CDR3 region has the DNA TGTGCCAGCAGTGAACCCGGACTAGCGGGAGGAAATGAGCAGTTCTTC.

In this sample, this clonotype turned up many times. This chain links TRBV12-3 or TRBV12-4 with TRBJ1-3, with TRBD1 as a possible D gene (5 bases). This CDR3 region has 15 residues. V lost 5 bases to trimming and J lost 2 bases, with 13 bases between them. CDR3: CASSPRWGAGNTIYF. In nucleotides, the CDR3 is TGTGCCAGCAGTCCCCGGTGGGGGGCTGGAAACACCATATATTTT.

This clonotype was counted at least ten times. The genes are TRBV12-3 or TRBV12-4 and TRBJ1-2; D unresolved. V was pared by 3 bases and J by 5 bases, with 13 bases between. CDR3 size: 14 residues. The CDR3, as DNA: TGTGCCAGCAGTTTGTCCGGTCAGCTTTATGGCTACACCTTC. Amino acids: CASSLSGQLYGYTF.

V gene TRBV6-2 or TRBV6-3 combines with J gene TRBJ1-5; tentative D call: TRBD1 (6 bases). This CDR3 is built from 16 residues. Deletions cut 6 bases from V and 1 base from J, with 16 bases between. Germline CDR1 is MNHEY and CDR2 is SVGEGT. CDR3 sequence (DNA): TGTGCCAGCAGAACACTCCAGGGGAAAAGCAATCAGCCCCAGCATTTT. Translation: CASRTLQGKSNQPQHF.